This is a list of T cell receptor beta chains from one sample in a study of T cell repertoires in cytomegalovirus infection. MiXCR was run by TCRdb on the reads, yielding one entry per CDR3 protein. The sample holds about 460,000 distinct CDR3 sequences; roughly 12% are singletons and the top ten take around 9.6%. Sequencing used PBMCs. The source is a human donor in good health (CMV status not recorded). Some clones in this sample may be carry-over from other donors' samples. The CDR3 runs from the conserved cysteine through the conserved F or W. Each record gives: J gene, V gene, CDR3 protein.

TRBJ1-4 | TRBV27 | CASSDRASEKLFF
TRBJ1-3 | TRBV28 | CASSLGVRGPGNTIYF
TRBJ1-1 | TRBV12-3/TRBV12-4 | CASILQGNTEAFF
TRBJ2-1 | TRBV30 | CAWARTGVNNEQFF
TRBJ2-3 | TRBV7-7 | CASSLAGQRGETDTQYF
TRBJ2-7 | TRBV7-9 | CASTAQRGHEQYF
TRBJ2-3 | TRBV28 | CASSPAGQGGSDTQYF
TRBJ1-1 | TRBV7-8 | CASSPNSQGSAEAFF
TRBJ2-7 | TRBV7-3 | CASSLQGGGDYEQYF
TRBJ1-1 | TRBV28 | CASSRPRTGAEAFF
TRBJ2-7 | TRBV6-6 | CASSRPGQGLYEQYF
TRBJ2-3 | TRBV12-3/TRBV12-4 | CASSLEGFSTDTQYF
TRBJ2-6 | TRBV30 | CAWNQGGGSGANVLTF
TRBJ1-1 | TRBV3-1 | CASSQAEFAEAFF
TRBJ2-3 | TRBV27 | CASSYPGGIDTQYF